The entry below gives a single T cell receptor beta chain sequence along with its context. Its antigen is as yet unknown. The V end was cut by 5 bases, the J end by 3 bases, with 14 bases between. CDR1 SGHDT and CDR2 YYEEEE come from the germline V gene. This CDR3 is 14 amino acids long. The entry originates in a study of cytomegalovirus exposure and HLA in healthy donors. Study-level background: Among the 300 to 400 donors who were genotyped, 81% fell in the genetic ancestry cluster that is associated with self-reported Caucasian donors. Study-level results: Reports indicated that the classifier achieved high specificity and sensitivity in diagnosing cytomegalovirus status.

Unrecorded immune exposures were likely, despite nominal health at sampling. A multiplex PCR was run with 60 Vbeta primers and 13 Jbeta primers. Data came from immunoSEQ multiplex PCR; TCRdb stores just in-frame clones and leaves some out. In the table there are under 40,000 clones, around 76% of which are singletons. J is TRBJ1-2 and V is TRBV5-6; no reliable D call. This TCR was recovered from a woman aged 25 to 39 in good health and CMV-seropositive. The sample taken for sequencing was PBMCs. The CDR3 loop is CASRDGGRDYGYTF. For the CDR3, the DNA is TGTGCCAGCAGGGACGGAGGACGGGACTATGGCTACACCTTC.